This T cell receptor beta chain comes out of a study of OX40 agonist ivuxolimab in advanced cancers. As for the study in general: Patients were treated with intravenous ivuxolimab, dosed at 0.01 to 10 mg/kg and infused every 2 weeks. Allowance was made for prior anti-PD-1, anti-PD-L1 or anti-CTLA-4 therapy, and about 37% had some.

General study results and limits: Averaged across samples, CD8+ T cells carried more expanded clones than CD4+ did.

Sampling of blood occurred at baseline, cycle 4 day 1, and cycle 7 day 1. This table comes from immunoSEQ multiplex PCR, and its TCRdb copy is limited to in-frame clones, with some not included. The top ten clones hold 0.25% to 0.4% of a sample with tens of thousands of clones, about nine tenths of them seen once. As for this clone: Its matching antigen is unknown.

The CDR3 totals 14 residues. Germline CDR1 ENHRY, CDR2 SYGVKD. The V gene lost 4 bases and the J gene lost 4 bases, with 13 bases spanning the gap. The origin of this receptor is an adult with an advanced solid tumor such as melanoma, head and neck, liver or kidney cancer. V gene TRBV10-3 combines with J gene TRBJ1-1; a weak D match, TRBD1 (6 bases). The sample in question was CD4+ or CD8+ T cells sorted from blood, obtained in a trial of the OX40 agonist ivuxolimab. The CDR3 nucleotides are TGTGCCATCAGTGTTACAGGGTCGAGCACTGAAGCTTTCTTT. Amino acids: CAISVTGSSTEAFF.